This entry lists 9 T cell receptor beta chains sequenced from one sample in a study of blood T cell repertoires in COVID-19. The data were produced by immunoSEQ multiplex PCR, yet TCRdb's version contains in-frame clones alone and is incomplete. The sample holds over 250,000 clones, about 87% seen once. Sample: peripheral blood. The source is a man in his sixties who had recovered from COVID-19.

The V call is TRBV6-2 or TRBV6-3, the J call TRBJ1-6; possible D gene TRBD1, 6 bases. This CDR3 has 15 residues. V lost 0 bases and J lost 7, with 10 bases in between. The germline gives CDR1 MNHEY, CDR2 SVGEGT. The CDR3 is CASSYSNRDNSPLHF. The CDR3 coding sequence is TGTGCCAGCAGTTACTCGAACAGGGACAATTCACCCCTCCACTTT.

The chain uses TRBV18 and TRBJ1-5; the match to TRBD1 covers 7 bases. V was pared by 3 bases and J by 0 bases, with 2 bases of the junction left unmatched. Per germline, CDR1 KGHSH and CDR2 LQKENI. The CDR3 sequence is 15 residues long. For the CDR3, the DNA is TGTGCCAGCTCACCGGCAGGGGGTAGCAATCAGCCCCAGCATTTT. Translation: CASSPAGGSNQPQHF.

This sequence joins TRBV19 and TRBJ2-3; weak D call: TRBD2 (7 bases). V lost 4 bases, J lost 5 bases, and 16 bases lay in between. The CDR3 loop spans 15 amino acids. Germline CDR1 LNHDA, CDR2 SQIVND (reference sequence). CDR3 nucleotide sequence: TGTGCCAGTAGTAGGGTAGGGGGGGCTGGAGATACGCAGTATTTT. It encodes CASSRVGGAGDTQYF.

V and J are TRBV11-2 and TRBJ1-1; a weak D match, TRBD1 (6 bases). This CDR3 has 16 amino acids. Per the germline V gene, CDR1 is SGHAT and CDR2 is FQNNGV. V was clipped by 1 base and J by 0 bases, with 12 bases between them. CDR3: CASSLGRTVVNTEAFF. In DNA form, the CDR3 reads TGTGCCAGCAGCTTAGGCCGGACAGTAGTGAACACTGAAGCTTTCTTT.

This clone was observed a few times. The V and J genes are TRBV14 and TRBJ2-5, with D possibly matching TRBD1 (6 bases). The CDR3 length is 16 residues. Trimming took off 4 bases at V and 1 base at J, with 16 bases between the two ends. The germline CDR1 and CDR2 sequences are SGHDN and FVKESK. CDR3 sequence reads: CASSRGRRGGQETQYF. The CDR3 region has the DNA TGTGCCAGCAGCCGAGGCCGGCGAGGGGGCCAAGAGACCCAGTACTTC.

The J gene is TRBJ2-7, the V gene TRBV11-2; TRBD2 matches at 12 bases. The V segment lost 3 bases and the J segment 3 bases; nucleotides outside the gene matches: 9. Germline lookup yields CDR1 SGHAT and CDR2 FQNNGV. The CDR3 is made up of 17 amino acids. The CDR3 is CASSFGLAGSPYYEQYF. CDR3 bases: TGTGCCAGCAGCTTCGGACTAGCGGGGAGCCCTTACTACGAGCAGTACTTC. Full variable domain (outside the CDR3, taken from reference TRBV11-2 and TRBJ2-7): EAGVAQSPRYKIIEKRQSVAFWCNPISGHATLYWYQQILGQGPKLLIQFQNNGVVDDSQLPKDRFSAERLKGVDSTLKIQPAKLEDSAVYLCASSFGLAGSPYYEQYFGPGTRLTVT.

This clone has just a few counts. DNA for the CDR3: TGTGCCAGCAGCTTGTACGGGGAACGCGTAGCTTTCTTT. As protein: CASSLYGERVAFF. This sequence joins TRBV5-6 and TRBJ1-1, with D hard to call. This CDR3 comprises 13 residues. Trimming left V 1 base short and J 10 bases short, with 14 bases between. Germline V gene lookup returns CDR1 SGHDT and CDR2 YYEEEE. Complete variable domain (other parts from reference TRBV5-6 and TRBJ1-1): DAGVTQSPTHLIKTRGQQVTLRCSPKSGHDTVSWYQQALGQGPQFIFQYYEEEERQRGNFPDRFSGHQFPNYSSELNVNALLLGDSALYLCASSLYGERVAFFGQGTRLTVV.

In this sample, this clone turned up once. J is TRBJ1-4 and V is TRBV20-1, with D tentatively TRBD1 (5 bases). V was clipped by 3 bases and J by 0 bases, with 8 bases between them. The CDR3 is 14 amino acids. The germline V gene has CDR1 DFQATT and CDR2 SNEGSKA (reference sequence). The CDR3 region has the DNA TGCAGTGCTAGTGTAGGGGCAACTAATGAAAAACTGTTTTTT. Its protein product is CSASVGATNEKLFF.

This sequence joins TRBV27 and TRBJ2-1; 14 nucleotides agree with TRBD2. The germline V gene encodes CDR1 MNHEY and CDR2 SMNVEV (reference sequence). With 5 bases clipped from V and 2 bases from J, the junction kept 2 bases outside the gene matches. The CDR3 sequence is 16 residues long. Here the CDR3 reads CASSMGLAGAYNEQFF. In DNA, the CDR3 is TGTGCCAGCAGTATGGGACTAGCGGGGGCCTACAATGAGCAGTTCTTC.